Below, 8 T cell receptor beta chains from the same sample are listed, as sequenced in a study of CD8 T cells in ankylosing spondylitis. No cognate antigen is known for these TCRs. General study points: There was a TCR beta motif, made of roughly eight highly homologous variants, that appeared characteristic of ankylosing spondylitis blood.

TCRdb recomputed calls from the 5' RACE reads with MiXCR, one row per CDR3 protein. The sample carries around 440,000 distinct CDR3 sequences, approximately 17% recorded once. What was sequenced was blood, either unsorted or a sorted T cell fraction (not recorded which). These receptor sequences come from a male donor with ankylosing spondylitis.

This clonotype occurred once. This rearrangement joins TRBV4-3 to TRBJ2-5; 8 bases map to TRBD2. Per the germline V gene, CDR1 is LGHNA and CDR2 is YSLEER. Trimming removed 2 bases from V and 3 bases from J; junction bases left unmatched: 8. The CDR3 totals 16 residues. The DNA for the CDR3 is TGCGCCAGCAGCCAAACTATTGGCGGGAGGAAAGAGACCCAGTACTTC. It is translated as CASSQTIGGRKETQYF.

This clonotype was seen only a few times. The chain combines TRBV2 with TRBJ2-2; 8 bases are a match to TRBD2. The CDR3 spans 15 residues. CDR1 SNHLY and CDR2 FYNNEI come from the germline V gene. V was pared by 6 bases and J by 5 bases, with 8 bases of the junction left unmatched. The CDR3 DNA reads TGTGCCAGCAGGGCCGGGACTAGTCAAACCGGGGAGCTGTTTTTT. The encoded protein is CASRAGTSQTGELFF.

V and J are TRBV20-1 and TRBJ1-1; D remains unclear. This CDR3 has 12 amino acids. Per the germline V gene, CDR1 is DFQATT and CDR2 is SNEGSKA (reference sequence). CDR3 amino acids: CSEQGLGTEAFF. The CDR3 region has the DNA TGCAGCGAACAAGGCTTGGGCACTGAAGCTTTCTTT.

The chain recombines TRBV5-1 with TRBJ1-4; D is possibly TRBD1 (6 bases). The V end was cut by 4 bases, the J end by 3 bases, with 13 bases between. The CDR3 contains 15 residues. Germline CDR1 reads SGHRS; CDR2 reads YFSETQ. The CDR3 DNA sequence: TGCGCCAGCAGCCCCCTCAGGGGAGCTAATGAAAAACTGTTTTTT. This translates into CASSPLRGANEKLFF.

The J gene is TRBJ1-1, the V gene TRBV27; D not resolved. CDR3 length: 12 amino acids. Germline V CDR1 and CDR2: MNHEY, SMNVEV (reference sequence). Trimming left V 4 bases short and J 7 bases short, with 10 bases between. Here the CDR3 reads CASSSRVDEAFF. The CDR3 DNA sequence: TGTGCCAGCAGTTCTCGAGTAGATGAAGCTTTCTTT.

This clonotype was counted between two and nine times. DNA of the CDR3: TGCGCCAGCAGCTGGGAAGGGGGGATGAACACTGAAGCTTTCTTT. Protein: CASSWEGGMNTEAFF. The chain carries TRBV5-1 and TRBJ1-1; possible D gene TRBD1, 6 bases. Germline CDR1 and CDR2: SGHRS and YFSETQ. V was pared by 3 bases and J by 0 bases, with 12 bases between. The CDR3 is 15 amino acids.

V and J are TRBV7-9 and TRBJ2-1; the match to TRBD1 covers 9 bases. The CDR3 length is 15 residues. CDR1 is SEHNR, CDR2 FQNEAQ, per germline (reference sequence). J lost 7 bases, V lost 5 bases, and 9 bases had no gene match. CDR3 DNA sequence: TGTGCCAGCAGCCATCCCGGGACAGGGTGGAATGAGCAGTTCTTC. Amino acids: CASSHPGTGWNEQFF.

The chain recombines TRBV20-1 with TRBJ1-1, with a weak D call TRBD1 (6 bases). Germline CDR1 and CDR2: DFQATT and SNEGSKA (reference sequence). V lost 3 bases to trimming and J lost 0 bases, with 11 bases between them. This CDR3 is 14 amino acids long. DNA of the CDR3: TGCAGTGCTAGGCCGACAGGTTTGAACACTGAAGCTTTCTTT. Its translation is CSARPTGLNTEAFF.